This is a list of T cell receptor beta chains from one sample in a study of shared clonotypes between healthy human individuals. The repertoire was sequenced with immunoSEQ multiplex PCR; TCRdb's copy has only in-frame clones and lacks some. The data show some 2 million clones, approximately 94% seen once. Sample: naive CD8+ T cells sorted from blood. Receptors originate from a man younger than 35 in good health. Both conserved end residues are part of each CDR3. The D gene is left open where the match is weak. The size of a clone is reported for some rows only, either as once, few or many, or as a class for expanded clones.

v_call	j_call	clone_size	d_call	cdr3_nt	cdr3_aa
TRBV28	TRBJ2-5	.	.	TGTGCCAGCAGTTTGGTCCTGGGAGGATCCAAAGAGACCCAGTACTTC	CASSLVLGGSKETQYF
TRBV7-9	TRBJ2-2	.	.	TGTGCCAGCAGCCCCTGGGCCACCGGGGAGCTGTTTTTT	CASSPWATGELFF
TRBV7-9	TRBJ2-1	.	TRBD2	TGTGCCAGCAGCCCCGGGACGGTCCTAGCGGGAGGGCCCCACAATGAGCAGTTCTTC	CASSPGTVLAGGPHNEQFF
TRBV28	TRBJ1-5	.	.	TGTGCCAGCCTTCGTTTACTGTCCGACGGGGTGGGAGCCCAGCATTTT	CASLRLLSDGVGAQHF
TRBV4-1	TRBJ1-5	once	TRBD1	TGCGCCAGCAGCCAAGTCCCCTCGGACAGGGACAATCAGCCCCAGCATTTT	CASSQVPSDRDNQPQHF
TRBV9	TRBJ2-1	.	.	TGTGCCAGCAGCGCTAGCGCTCACAATGAGCAGTTCTTC	CASSASAHNEQFF
TRBV6-6	TRBJ2-7	.	TRBD1	TGTGCCAGCAGTGGTCGAGGGGGCGACGAGCAGTACTTC	CASSGRGGDEQYF
TRBV19	TRBJ2-3	.	.	TGTGCCAGTAGTATGACCAGCGTTAGCACAGATACGCAGTATTTT	CASSMTSVSTDTQYF
TRBV6-4	TRBJ1-2	.	.	TGTGCCAGCCCCCGGGGCGGGTTAGGAGGCTACACCTTC	CASPRGGLGGYTF
TRBV9	TRBJ2-7	.	.	TGTGCCAGCAGCCAGCTTGGGGGGTACGAGCAGTACTTC	CASSQLGGYEQYF
TRBV4-1	TRBJ2-7	.	.	TGCGCCAGCAGCCACCCCTCAGGGCTGGGAACCTACGAGCAGTACTTC	CASSHPSGLGTYEQYF
TRBV27	TRBJ2-7	once	TRBD1	TGTGCCAGCAGTTCCTCCGGGACAGGGAACGAGCAGTACTTC	CASSSSGTGNEQYF
TRBV7-6	TRBJ2-3	.	.	TGTGCCAGCAGCTTAGCGGGGGCGACAGATACGCAGTATTTT	CASSLAGATDTQYF
TRBV27	TRBJ2-2	once	TRBD1	TGTGCCAGCAGTGTCAGGGGGCCTCCGAACACCGGGGAGCTGTTTTTT	CASSVRGPPNTGELFF
TRBV6-6	TRBJ1-2	.	TRBD1	TGTGCCAGCAGTTGGGTGGGACAGGGGTACGGCTACACCTTC	CASSWVGQGYGYTF
TRBV4-1	TRBJ2-7	.	TRBD2	TGCGCCAGCAGCCAAGAGGGAGGGCCGAACGAGCAGTACTTC	CASSQEGGPNEQYF
TRBV27	TRBJ1-1	.	TRBD1	TGTGCCAGCAGTCCCAGGGGGCGCGCTGAAGCTTTCTTT	CASSPRGRAEAFF
TRBV5-4	TRBJ2-7	.	.	TGTGCCAGCAGCTTGGGTGGGTCCGGGCTTTCCTACGAGCAGTACTTC	CASSLGGSGLSYEQYF
TRBV19	TRBJ1-1	.	TRBD1	TGTGCCAGTATTCTTACAGGGGGCACTGAAGCTTTCTTT	CASILTGGTEAFF
TRBV25-1	TRBJ2-2	.	.	TGTGCCAGCAGTCCGAGGACAGTTTCGACCGGGGAGCTGTTTTTT	CASSPRTVSTGELFF
TRBV2	TRBJ1-5	.	TRBD1	TGTGCCAGCAGCGGGACAGGGACTAATCAGCCCCAGCATTTT	CASSGTGTNQPQHF
TRBV27	TRBJ2-3	.	TRBD2	TGTGCCAGCAGTCCCCTCTACCTAGATAGCGGGGTTACAGATACGCAGTATTTT	CASSPLYLDSGVTDTQYF
TRBV6-5	TRBJ2-2	.	TRBD1	TGTGCCAGCAGCCGGGACAGTTACACCGGGGAGCTGTTTTTT	CASSRDSYTGELFF
TRBV21-1	TRBJ2-2	.	.	TGTGCCAGCAGCAAACTTGTCCTAGTCACCGGGGAGCTGTTTTTT	CASSKLVLVTGELFF
TRBV13	TRBJ2-5	.	TRBD2	TGTGCCAGCAGCGGAACCTTAGCGGGAGGGCCAGAAGAGACCCAGTACTTC	CASSGTLAGGPEETQYF
TRBV25-1	TRBJ1-1	.	TRBD1	TGTGCCAGCAGTGCGACAGGGGGGACGATTAACACTGAAGCTTTCTTT	CASSATGGTINTEAFF
TRBV9	TRBJ2-2	.	.	TGTGCCAGCAGCGTAGACAGGAGCGGGGAGCTGTTTTTT	CASSVDRSGELFF
TRBV10-2	TRBJ2-7	.	.	TGCGCCAGCAGTGAGGTAGGGGGAGGTCGGGGCTACGAGCAGTACTTC	CASSEVGGGRGYEQYF
TRBV27	TRBJ1-2	.	.	TGTGCCAGCAGTTTTGGGGCCGGGTCAGCCATCTTTGGCTACACCTTC	CASSFGAGSAIFGYTF
TRBV30	TRBJ1-2	.	.	TGTGCCTGGAGTGAGGGGACTCTAGGCTATGGCTACACCTTC	CAWSEGTLGYGYTF
TRBV30	TRBJ2-2	once	.	TGTGCCTGGAGCCAGTTACTTAGGGGGGAGCTGTTTTTT	CAWSQLLRGELFF
TRBV2	TRBJ1-1	.	.	TGTGCCAGCAGGGCGGCGAACACTGAAGCTTTCTTT	CASRAANTEAFF
TRBV7-2	TRBJ2-1	.	TRBD2	TGTGCCAGCAGCCCAGGAGCGGGAATGACGAATGAGCAGTTCTTC	CASSPGAGMTNEQFF
TRBV19	TRBJ2-3	.	.	TGTGCCAGTAGTCGATTAGTGACAGATACGCAGTATTTT	CASSRLVTDTQYF
TRBV30	TRBJ1-1	.	.	TGTGCCTGGAGCGGGCTTGGATTCACTGAAGCTTTCTTT	CAWSGLGFTEAFF
TRBV5-4	TRBJ2-1	once	TRBD2	TGTGCCAGCAGCGGAGGTGGACTAGCGGTATACAATGAGCAGTTCTTC	CASSGGGLAVYNEQFF
TRBV27	TRBJ2-7	.	.	TGTGCCGGCAGTTTATACGGGGATTACTACGAGCAGTACTTC	CAGSLYGDYYEQYF
TRBV28	TRBJ2-7	.	TRBD1	TGTGCCAGCAGCCAGACAGGGTCCTCCTACGAGCAGTACTTC	CASSQTGSSYEQYF
TRBV5-8	TRBJ2-1	.	TRBD2	TGTGCCAGCAGCTTGGCCAGCGGGGGTGTTTACAATGAGCAGTTCTTC	CASSLASGGVYNEQFF
TRBV7-6	TRBJ1-3	.	.	TGTGCCAGCAGCCCCCGGGACCGACGGGACACCATATATTTT	CASSPRDRRDTIYF
TRBV27	TRBJ1-3	.	TRBD1	TGTGCCAGCAGTTATCAAGGGGGCGAAGGAAACACCATATATTTT	CASSYQGGEGNTIYF
TRBV10-3	TRBJ1-3	.	.	TGTGCCATCAGTGATGTCGGCAGGGGAAACACCATATATTTT	CAISDVGRGNTIYF
TRBV7-8	TRBJ2-7	.	.	TGTGCCAGCAGCTTACTTCCCAGGGGCTACGAGCAGTACTTC	CASSLLPRGYEQYF
TRBV9	TRBJ2-2	.	.	TGTGCCAGCAGCGCTAGTCCATCCCCAACTAGTTTCGTAGTCGGGGAGCTGTTTTTT	CASSASPSPTSFVVGELFF
TRBV7-7	TRBJ2-7	.	TRBD2	TGTGCTAGCAGCTTAGGTCCGGGACTAGCGGGGGCAGCGTACGAGCAGTACTTC	CASSLGPGLAGAAYEQYF
TRBV7-9	TRBJ1-1	few	.	TGTGCCAGCAGCTTAGCCCAGAACACTGAAGCTTTCTTT	CASSLAQNTEAFF
TRBV29-1	TRBJ2-7	once	TRBD1	TGCAGCGTTTGGGACAGGGGCGACGAGCAGTACTTC	CSVWDRGDEQYF
TRBV6-1	TRBJ2-2	.	.	TGTGCCGGGGAAGACTGGAACACCGGGGAGCTGTTTTTT	CAGEDWNTGELFF
TRBV27	TRBJ1-6	.	.	TGTGCCAGCAGTTCGCTCACAGGGACCAATTCACCCCTCCACTTT	CASSSLTGTNSPLHF
TRBV6-6	TRBJ1-6	.	.	TGTGCCAGCAGCGGGACCGTCTCCTATAATTCACCCCTCCACTTT	CASSGTVSYNSPLHF
TRBV7-9	TRBJ2-5	.	TRBD1	TGTGCCAGCAGATCTGCAAACCGGGACAGGGGGTTTATGGAGACCCAGTACTTC	CASRSANRDRGFMETQYF